A single sample is the source of the 28 T cell receptor beta chains below, sequenced in a study of beta chain features in type 1 diabetes. Findings and caveats of the study: A moderate, significant TCRB CDR3 shortening appeared in type 1 diabetes across four CD4+ subsets.

Expressed TCRB transcripts were sequenced because the entire RNA isolate underwent reverse transcription. Produced via immunoSEQ multiplex PCR; TCRdb's table is partial and in-frame only. The repertoire holds around 100,000 clones, with under 30% as singletons. These TCRs' antigens remain unknown. The specimen was central memory CD4+ T cells from blood. The receptor source for this set is a young woman with type 1 diabetes.

This sequence joins TRBV18 and TRBJ2-7; 7 nucleotides match TRBD1. With V trimmed by 6 bases and J by 1 base, 9 bases remained unmatched. CDR1 KGHSH and CDR2 LQKENI come from the germline V gene. This CDR3 region has 15 residues. Here the CDR3 DNA reads TGTGCCAGCTCCCCCCGACAGGGAGAATCCTACGAGCAGTACGTC. Translating it yields CASSPRQGESYEQYV.

This clone was observed a handful of times. The J gene is TRBJ1-4, the V gene TRBV5-4; D is perhaps TRBD1 (6 bases). The CDR3 sequence is 14 residues long. V lost 2 bases and J lost 7, with 12 bases in between. The germline gives CDR1 SGHNT, CDR2 YYREEE (reference sequence). In DNA, the CDR3 is TGTGCCAGCAGCTTTAACAGGGACCCTGAAAAACTGTTTTTT. It specifies CASSFNRDPEKLFF.

V is TRBV27 and J is TRBJ1-1; 8 nucleotides match TRBD1. Germline CDR1 is MNHEY and CDR2 is SMNVEV (reference sequence). Germline trimming cut 3 bases from V and 4 bases from J; bases unmatched to any gene: 7. This CDR3 is 15 amino acids long. In DNA form, the CDR3 reads TGTGCCAGCAGTTTTTACGGACAGGGAGTCACTGAAGCTTTCTTT. Translating gives CASSFYGQGVTEAFF.

This clone was counted only a few times. The rearrangement uses TRBV14 and TRBJ1-1, with no clear D. Trimming pared 2 bases from V and 7 bases from J, leaving 11 bases between. This CDR3 is built from 13 residues. CDR1 is SGHDN and CDR2 is FVKESK in the germline V gene. CDR3 sequence reads: CASSQYSRGEAFF. The CDR3 DNA sequence: TGTGCCAGCAGCCAATATTCTCGGGGTGAAGCTTTCTTT.

This clone was counted a few times. The CDR3 region has the DNA TGTGCCAGCAGTCTTTCCGGACAGTTTGGGGCCAACGTCCTGACTTTC. Protein: CASSLSGQFGANVLTF. The chain joins TRBV7-9 to TRBJ2-6; tentative D call: TRBD1 (6 bases). V lost 6 bases and J lost 3, with 15 bases in between. The V gene's germline CDR1 is SEHNR and CDR2 FQNEAQ (reference sequence). The CDR3 runs to 16 residues.

The chain couples TRBV6-1 to TRBJ2-7, with D tentatively TRBD2 (5 bases). Trimming removed 3 bases at V and 5 bases at J, with 8 bases between. The CDR3 is made up of 12 amino acids. Germline-derived CDR1 and CDR2 are MNHNS and SASEGT. In DNA form, the CDR3 reads TGTGCCAGCAGTGAGTCGGGGAACGAGCAGTACGTC. As protein: CASSESGNEQYV.

The V and J genes are TRBV6-4 and TRBJ2-7; D is perhaps TRBD1 (5 bases). CDR3 length equals 11 residues. Trimming took off 9 bases at V and 5 bases at J, with 11 bases between the two ends. Germline loops: CDR1 MRHNA, CDR2 SNTAGT. CDR3 in amino acids: CASIQDDEQYV. CDR3 coding DNA: TGTGCCAGTATACAGGATGACGAGCAGTACGTC.

The chain links TRBV12-5 to TRBJ2-1; tentatively, D is TRBD2 (6 bases). Germline-derived CDR1 and CDR2 are LGHNT and FRNRAP. The V end was cut by 3 bases, the J end by 8 bases, with 11 bases between. The CDR3 loop spans 13 amino acids. CDR3 in amino acids: CASGFTGTDEQFF. CDR3 bases: TGTGCTAGTGGTTTTACGGGGACTGATGAGCAGTTCTTC.

This clone has just a few counts. V gene TRBV10-3 combines with J gene TRBJ2-1; D unresolved. The CDR3 sequence is 13 residues long. Germline CDR1 is ENHRY and CDR2 is SYGVKD. V lost 6 bases, J lost 6 bases, and 12 bases lay in between. The CDR3 sequence: CAIRAGGFNEQFF. As DNA, the CDR3 is TGTGCCATCAGGGCAGGTGGCTTCAATGAGCAGTTCTTC.

This clone was detected only a few times. Here the CDR3 reads CASSLVGLAGDEQFF. Written as DNA, the CDR3 is TGCGCCAGCAGCTTGGTGGGACTAGCGGGTGATGAGCAGTTCTTC. The chain combines TRBV5-1 with TRBJ2-1; 12 bases are a match to TRBD2. The germline V gene has CDR1 SGHRS and CDR2 YFSETQ. The CDR3 covers 15 residues. Germline trimming cut 0 bases from V and 8 bases from J; bases unmatched to any gene: 3. Variable domain in full (rest from reference TRBV5-1 and TRBJ2-1): KAGVTQTPRYLIKTRGQQVTLSCSPISGHRSVSWYQQTPGQGLQFLFEYFSETQRNKGNFPGRFSGRQFSNSRSEMNVSTLELGDSALYLCASSLVGLAGDEQFFGPGTRLTVL.

The chain couples TRBV30 to TRBJ2-5, with D maybe TRBD1 (7 bases). Germline CDR1 is GTSNPN and CDR2 is SVGIG (reference sequence). This CDR3 is 17 amino acids long. V was cut by 5 bases and J by 5 bases, with 27 bases left in between. CDR3 amino acids: CAWGGGGLTGARETQYF. The CDR3 DNA reads as TGTGCCTGGGGTGGAGGGGGACTCACAGGGGCAAGGGAGACCCAGTACTTC.

This clone has only a few counts. The chain employs TRBV27 and TRBJ1-5; the D gene is possibly TRBD1 (5 bases). From germline, CDR1 is MNHEY and CDR2 SMNVEV (reference sequence). CDR3 length: 13 residues. V lost 3 bases to trimming and J lost 7 bases, with 10 bases between them. The chain's CDR3 is CASSFRGGQPQHF. The CDR3 nucleotides read TGTGCCAGCAGTTTTCGGGGGGGACAGCCCCAGCATTTT.

At least ten counts were recorded for this clone. CDR3 coding DNA: TGTGCCAGGAAGTTGAGTCACTACGAGCAGTACGTC. Protein sequence: CARKLSHYEQYV. This chain joins TRBV19 and TRBJ2-7; D gene ambiguous. Trimming left V 9 bases short and J 3 bases short, with 12 bases between. This CDR3 is 12 amino acids long. CDR1 and CDR2 (germline): LNHDA, SQIVND (reference sequence).

The rearrangement links TRBV5-4 to TRBJ2-1; D is ambiguous. The CDR3 is 13 amino acids. V lost 0 bases to trimming and J lost 5 bases, with 6 bases between them. Germline assignment: CDR1 SGHNT and CDR2 YYREEE (reference sequence). Here the CDR3 reads CASSLVTNNEQFF. The CDR3 region has the DNA TGTGCCAGCAGCTTGGTTACTAACAATGAGCAGTTCTTC.

This sequence joins TRBV15 and TRBJ1-2; a possible D gene is TRBD1 (5 bases). Germline loops: CDR1 LNHNV, CDR2 YYDKDF (reference sequence). The CDR3 is 12 residues long. The V end lost 5 bases, the J end lost 5 bases, and 9 bases lay between the germline ends. The CDR3 protein is CATSQGGYGYTF. The CDR3 DNA is TGTGCCACCAGCCAGGGAGGGTATGGCTACACCTTC.

This clone rates as medium-sized (0.01 to 0.1%). The chain couples TRBV10-3 to TRBJ2-7; 9 bases are shared with TRBD1. This CDR3 comprises 16 residues. The germline gives CDR1 ENHRY, CDR2 SYGVKD. The ends lost 7 bases at V and 7 bases at J; junction bases unmatched: 17. This CDR3 reads CAITSGTGQGLREQYF. DNA for the CDR3: TGTGCCATCACATCAGGCACGGGACAGGGCCTTAGGGAGCAGTACTTC.

In its sample, this clone was seen a few times. This chain uses TRBV4-1 with TRBJ2-7; 9 bases line up with TRBD2. The junction had 4 bases not matched to a gene; V was cut back by 1 base and J by 0 bases. Germline CDR1 is MGHRA and CDR2 is YSYEKL. This CDR3 region has 16 residues. CDR3 amino acids: CASSQADSGSSYEQYF. The CDR3 DNA sequence: TGCGCCAGCAGCCAAGCGGATAGCGGGAGCTCCTACGAGCAGTACTTC.

The chain employs TRBV12-5 and TRBJ1-1; possibly TRBD1 for D (6 bases). Trimming left V 0 bases short and J 5 bases short, with 7 bases between. This CDR3 is built from 13 residues. Per germline, CDR1 LGHNT and CDR2 FRNRAP. CDR3 coding DNA: TGTGCTAGTGGTTTGGTAAGGGGGACTGAAGCTTTCTTT. Its protein is CASGLVRGTEAFF.

This clone showed up just a few times. In nucleotides, the CDR3 is TGTGCCAGCAGCTCGACTAGTATGGGACAAGAGACCCAGTACTTC. Protein sequence: CASSSTSMGQETQYF. The chain combines TRBV7-3 with TRBJ2-5; perhaps TRBD2 as D (6 bases). CDR1 and CDR2 (germline): SGHTA, FQGTGA. Trimming took 4 bases from V and 2 from J, leaving 14 bases between them. The CDR3 extends over 15 amino acids.

This clone was seen a handful of times. CDR3 sequence: CASSFDYVTQYF. For the CDR3, the DNA is TGTGCCAGCAGCTTTGACTATGTTACGCAGTATTTT. The V and J genes are TRBV7-2 and TRBJ2-3; TRBD2 might be the D (5 bases). Germline loops: CDR1 SGHTA, CDR2 FQGNSA. The CDR3 loop spans 12 amino acids. Trimming removed 3 bases at V and 8 bases at J, with 9 bases between.

This clone occurred a few times. The chain recombines TRBV7-2 with TRBJ2-3; 7 bases are shared with TRBD2. V lost 2 bases, J lost 9 bases, and 14 bases stayed unmatched. The CDR3 contains 16 residues. CDR1 is SGHTA and CDR2 is FQGNSA in the germline V gene. The CDR3 DNA reads as TGTGCCAGCAGCTTACAACCGTCGCTAGCGGCCGGGACGCAGTATTTT. This encodes CASSLQPSLAAGTQYF.

This clone was counted between two and nine times. This sequence joins TRBV4-2 and TRBJ2-1; 12 bases align to TRBD2. J gave up 4 bases and V 0 bases, and 13 bases lay outside the gene matches. The CDR3 loop spans 20 amino acids. Per the germline V gene, CDR1 is LGHNA and CDR2 is YNFKEQ. The CDR3 spells CASSQEERTSGISRYNEQFF. CDR3 bases: TGTGCCAGCAGCCAAGAAGAGAGGACTAGCGGGATATCCCGGTACAATGAGCAGTTCTTC.

The V call is TRBV5-1, the J call TRBJ1-1, with D possibly TRBD1 on 5 matching bases. V was trimmed by 3 bases and J by 2 bases, leaving 8 bases between them. Germline V gives CDR1 SGHRS, CDR2 YFSETQ. The CDR3 loop spans 13 amino acids. The CDR3 nucleotides are TGCGCCAGCAGCTGGACATCAAACACTGAAGCTTTCTTT. Translated, it gives CASSWTSNTEAFF.

The gene calls are TRBV4-3 and TRBJ1-5; TRBD1 is a possible D gene (6 bases). This CDR3 is 15 amino acids long. The V gene lost 4 bases and the J gene lost 6 bases, with 16 bases spanning the gap. CDR1 is LGHNA and CDR2 is YSLEER in the germline V gene. CDR3 in amino acids: CASSPRYQGIQPQHF. CDR3 bases: TGCGCCAGCAGCCCTAGATACCAGGGGATTCAGCCCCAGCATTTT.

This clone turned up a few times. J is TRBJ2-1 and V is TRBV18, with D perhaps matching TRBD2 (6 bases). Trimming removed 4 bases at V and 5 bases at J, with 18 bases between. The CDR3 loop spans 16 amino acids. Germline V gene sequence: CDR1 KGHSH, CDR2 LQKENI. DNA for the CDR3: TGTGCCAGCTCACAATCTAGCGCCCAGTGGCACAATGAGCAGTTCTTC. It codes for CASSQSSAQWHNEQFF.

The chain has TRBV7-2 and TRBJ2-3, with D perhaps TRBD2 (6 bases). This CDR3 contains 13 residues. V was cut by 5 bases and J by 9 bases, with 15 bases left in between. CDR1 is SGHTA and CDR2 is FQGNSA in the germline V gene. CDR3 DNA sequence: TGTGCCAGCAGCACCGAAACCGGGGGAACGCAGTATTTT. Protein product: CASSTETGGTQYF.

This clone showed up just a few times. The genes are TRBV7-2 and TRBJ2-5, with D perhaps TRBD1 (6 bases). Trimming took off 0 bases at V and 1 base at J, with 15 bases between the two ends. Germline V lookup: CDR1 SGHTA, CDR2 FQGNSA. This CDR3 region has 17 residues. CDR3 loop: CASSLARARGGQETQYF. The CDR3 nucleotides are TGTGCCAGCAGCTTAGCGCGGGCTCGAGGGGGCCAAGAGACCCAGTACTTC.

This clone was seen only a few times. V gene TRBV2 combines with J gene TRBJ1-5; D is ambiguous. The CDR3 totals 13 residues. Germline CDR1 and CDR2: SNHLY and FYNNEI. Between the trimmed V and J ends, which lost 1 base and 9 bases, there was a span of 10 bases. The CDR3 DNA reads as TGTGCCAGCAGTGAAGACAGATTTTGGCCCCAGCATTTT. Protein: CASSEDRFWPQHF.